Detailed here is one TCR beta chain. Its antigen remains unknown. Trimming removed 4 bases at V and 4 bases at J, with 11 bases between. The germline CDR1 and CDR2 sequences are SGHTA and FQGNSA. CDR3 length: 13 residues. This sample was taken from a study of post-analysis software for immune sequencing data. Overall study context: Patients had relapsing-remitting, secondary progressive or progressive-relapsing multiple sclerosis; some lacked subtype. Study-wide results and caveats: The normalized Chao1 diversity of multiple sclerosis patients was significantly lower than that of controls. About 5 TRBV segments (TRBV5-6, TRBV5-1 and TRBV20-1 among them) occurred more frequently in patients than in controls.

Unique molecular identifiers were present in the TCR beta cDNA libraries. TCRdb independently ran MiXCR on the PCR reads; one entry per CDR3 protein. The sample carries 750,000 to 950,000 distinct CDR3 sequences, about 53% recorded once. Sequencing was performed on blood. This clonotype originated in a girl aged 10 to 17 with multiple sclerosis. V usage is TRBV7-2 and J usage is TRBJ2-7; D possibly corresponds to TRBD1 (6 bases). CDR3 nucleotides: TGTGCCAGCAGCTCCTACAGGGCTTACGAGCAGTACTTC. Its protein is CASSSYRAYEQYF.